A selection of T cell receptor beta chains follows, all from one sample in a study of T-cell reconstitution after alpha-beta-depleted transplantation in children. TCRdb passed the PCR reads through MiXCR, listing each CDR3 protein once. The sample records about 440,000 distinct CDR3 sequences, roughly 43% being singletons. The source was PBMCs, collected before TCRalphabeta/CD19-depleted stem cell transplant. The receptors originated from a girl aged 2 to 9 with aplastic anemia, due to receive a stem cell transplant. Both conserved end residues are part of each CDR3. The order of the fields is J gene, V gene, D gene, clone size, CDR3 protein, CDR3 DNA. The D gene is left open where the match is weak. The listing skips clone size in some rows; elsewhere it reads once, few, many or a size class.

TRBJ2-7	TRBV10-3	TRBD2	NA	CAISPLAGFYEQYF	TGTGCCATCAGCCCACTAGCGGGGTTCTACGAGCAGTACTTC
TRBJ2-5	TRBV29-1	NA	NA	CSVGTGRRQETQYF	TGCAGCGTTGGCACAGGACGACGCCAAGAGACCCAGTACTTC
TRBJ2-7	TRBV20-1	NA	many	CSANPRGASSYEQYF	TGCAGTGCAAACCCCCGGGGAGCGAGCTCCTACGAGCAGTACTTC
TRBJ2-2	TRBV4-2	TRBD1	few	CASTHPFSDRGFLNTGELFF	TGTGCCAGCACGCATCCTTTTTCGGACAGGGGTTTCTTAAACACCGGGGAGCTGTTTTTT
TRBJ2-1	TRBV5-1	TRBD2	few	CASSLRTSGFSYNEQFF	TGCGCCAGCAGCTTGAGAACTAGCGGGTTCTCCTACAATGAGCAGTTCTTC
TRBJ2-7	TRBV12-3/TRBV12-4	NA	many	CASSFRGTTSYEQYF	TGTGCCAGCAGTTTTAGGGGGACCACCAGCTACGAGCAGTACTTC
TRBJ2-2	TRBV7-9	TRBD1	NA	CASSLGWDRERTGELFF	TGTGCCAGCAGCTTAGGGTGGGACAGGGAACGCACCGGGGAGCTGTTTTTT
TRBJ2-2	TRBV4-2	TRBD1	NA	CASSQDGEGARGTGELFF	TGTGCCAGCAGCCAAGATGGTGAGGGGGCGAGGGGCACCGGGGAGCTGTTTTTT
TRBJ2-7	TRBV10-3	TRBD1	many	CAISESTQGSHEQYF	TGTGCCATCAGTGAGTCGACACAGGGGAGCCACGAGCAGTACTTC
TRBJ2-7	TRBV24-1	NA	few	CATSDRGPSYEQYF	TGTGCCACCAGTGACCGGGGACCCTCCTACGAGCAGTACTTC
TRBJ2-6	TRBV6-1	NA	NA	CASHRATGANVLTF	TGTGCCAGCCACCGGGCGACTGGGGCCAACGTCCTGACTTTC
TRBJ2-2	TRBV5-1	NA	many	CASSLGVDSAGELFF	TGCGCCAGCAGCTTGGGAGTGGACTCCGCCGGGGAGCTGTTTTTT
TRBJ1-2	TRBV12-3/TRBV12-4	TRBD1	NA	CASSFRRDRGYGYTF	TGTGCCAGCAGTTTTAGACGGGACAGGGGCTATGGCTACACCTTC
TRBJ1-4	TRBV11-2	TRBD1	few	CASSLGPRDSREKLFF	TGTGCCAGCAGCTTGGGACCCCGGGACAGTCGGGAAAAACTGTTTTTT
TRBJ1-2	TRBV4-2	NA	NA	CASSQEQGSSLGYTF	TGTGCCAGCAGCCAAGAACAGGGTTCATCTCTGGGCTACACCTTC
TRBJ2-7	TRBV7-9	TRBD1	NA	CASSITGAQSSYEQYF	TGTGCCAGCAGCATTACAGGGGCGCAAAGCTCCTACGAGCAGTACTTC
TRBJ2-7	TRBV5-1	NA	NA	CASSSQAAEQYF	TGCGCCAGCAGCTCTCAAGCGGCCGAGCAGTACTTC
TRBJ2-7	TRBV7-9	NA	few	CASSLQREPYEQYF	TGTGCCAGCAGCTTACAACGGGAGCCCTACGAGCAGTACTTC
TRBJ2-1	TRBV6-5	TRBD2	NA	CASSYARLANYNEQFF	TGTGCCAGCAGTTACGCCCGACTAGCGAACTACAATGAGCAGTTCTTC
TRBJ2-1	TRBV6-5	NA	NA	CASSYLGRAENLYNEQFF	TGTGCCAGCAGTTACCTGGGTCGAGCGGAGAACCTCTACAATGAGCAGTTCTTC
TRBJ2-1	TRBV20-1	TRBD2	NA	CSARASGGSNEQFF	TGCAGTGCTAGAGCTAGCGGAGGGTCCAATGAGCAGTTCTTC
TRBJ1-2	TRBV20-1	NA	few	CSAMALTDGYTF	TGCAGTGCTATGGCGCTGACAGATGGCTACACCTTC
TRBJ1-3	TRBV12-3/TRBV12-4	NA	many	CASSWGTGNTIYF	TGTGCCAGCAGTTGGGGGACTGGAAACACCATATATTTT
TRBJ2-3	TRBV20-1	NA	NA	CSALKGEVTDTQYF	TGCAGTGCCCTGAAGGGGGAAGTCACAGATACGCAGTATTTT
TRBJ2-3	TRBV7-9	NA	few	CASTPGTGYTDTQYF	TGTGCCAGCACCCCTGGGACTGGATACACAGATACGCAGTATTTT
TRBJ1-1	TRBV20-1	TRBD1	NA	CSASFRQGTEAFF	TGCAGTGCCAGCTTCAGACAGGGCACTGAAGCTTTCTTT
TRBJ2-1	TRBV4-1	TRBD2	NA	CASSQRLAREQFF	TGCGCCAGCAGCCAAAGACTAGCGAGGGAGCAGTTCTTC
TRBJ2-2	TRBV5-5	NA	few	CASSLLVTGELFF	TGTGCCAGCAGCTTGTTGGTGACCGGGGAGCTGTTTTTT
TRBJ2-1	TRBV12-3/TRBV12-4	TRBD2	few	CASSSGLAGGVYEQFF	TGTGCCAGCAGTTCGGGACTAGCGGGAGGGGTTTATGAGCAGTTCTTC
TRBJ2-3	TRBV28	NA	many	CASSLIARGLKSTDTQYF	TGTGCCAGCAGTTTAATCGCCAGGGGCCTGAAGAGCACAGATACGCAGTATTTT
TRBJ2-7	TRBV28	TRBD1	NA	CASSTPGQGIPYEQYF	TGTGCCAGCAGTACACCGGGACAGGGGATTCCCTACGAGCAGTACTTC
TRBJ2-3	TRBV30	TRBD2	NA	CAWSATSAEDTQYF	TGTGCCTGGAGTGCGACTAGCGCTGAAGATACGCAGTATTTT
TRBJ2-7	TRBV20-1	TRBD1	NA	CSASYRGRVYEQYF	TGCAGTGCTAGTTACAGGGGGCGCGTTTACGAGCAGTACTTC
TRBJ2-7	TRBV5-1	TRBD2	NA	CASSFRTSSYEQYF	TGCGCCAGCAGCTTCCGGACTAGCTCCTACGAGCAGTACTTC
TRBJ2-6	TRBV20-1	TRBD2	NA	CSARDGREVSGANVLTF	TGCAGTGCTAGAGATGGGCGGGAGGTTTCTGGGGCCAACGTCCTGACTTTC
TRBJ2-3	TRBV7-6	TRBD1	NA	CASRSTRDRGAQKYF	TGTGCCAGCAGATCTACCCGGGACAGGGGGGCCCAGAAGTATTTT
TRBJ1-2	TRBV2	TRBD1	NA	CASSPSGTGPYGYTF	TGTGCCAGCAGTCCCAGCGGGACAGGACCCTATGGCTACACCTTC
TRBJ2-1	TRBV5-1	TRBD1	NA	CASSSSAIQGVNEQFF	TGCGCCAGCAGCTCCTCGGCGATACAGGGGGTCAATGAGCAGTTCTTC
TRBJ2-7	TRBV20-1	NA	NA	CSARDYEQYF	TGCAGTGCCCGGGACTACGAGCAGTACTTC
TRBJ2-2	TRBV11-3	NA	NA	CASSPGQGWDGELFF	TGTGCCAGCAGCCCCGGGCAAGGTTGGGACGGGGAGCTGTTTTTT
TRBJ2-7	TRBV20-1	NA	many	CSASQGGEQYF	TGCAGTGCTAGCCAGGGGGGCGAGCAGTACTTC
TRBJ2-7	TRBV20-1	TRBD1	few	CSVRLSDRATYEQYF	TGCAGTGTCAGGTTATCGGACAGGGCGACCTACGAGCAGTACTTC
TRBJ2-3	TRBV5-1	NA	NA	CASSLGRGLTEDTQYF	TGCGCCAGCAGCCTTGGTAGGGGCCTAACGGAAGATACGCAGTATTTT
TRBJ2-3	TRBV5-1	TRBD2	many	CASGGGQGSTDTQYF	TGCGCCAGTGGGGGAGGGCAAGGGAGCACAGATACGCAGTATTTT
TRBJ2-7	TRBV6-1	TRBD2	NA	CASSKPGTNEQYF	TGTGCCAGCAGTAAGCCCGGGACTAACGAGCAGTACTTC
TRBJ2-7	TRBV6-1	TRBD1	once	CASRRQGRGEDEQYF	TGTGCCAGCAGGAGACAGGGAAGAGGTGAGGACGAGCAGTACTTC
TRBJ1-2	TRBV5-1	NA	many	CASSFGQGYNYGYTF	TGCGCCAGCAGCTTTGGTCAAGGGTATAACTATGGCTACACCTTC
TRBJ2-1	TRBV29-1	NA	many	CTSADSYNEQFF	TGCACCAGTGCGGACAGTTACAATGAGCAGTTCTTC
TRBJ2-5	TRBV29-1	TRBD1	NA	CSVEARDRGAETQYF	TGCAGCGTTGAAGCCCGGGACAGGGGAGCGGAGACCCAGTACTTC
TRBJ2-1	TRBV5-1	TRBD2	many	CASSYGTSGSDEQFF	TGCGCCAGCAGCTACGGGACTAGCGGGAGTGATGAGCAGTTCTTC